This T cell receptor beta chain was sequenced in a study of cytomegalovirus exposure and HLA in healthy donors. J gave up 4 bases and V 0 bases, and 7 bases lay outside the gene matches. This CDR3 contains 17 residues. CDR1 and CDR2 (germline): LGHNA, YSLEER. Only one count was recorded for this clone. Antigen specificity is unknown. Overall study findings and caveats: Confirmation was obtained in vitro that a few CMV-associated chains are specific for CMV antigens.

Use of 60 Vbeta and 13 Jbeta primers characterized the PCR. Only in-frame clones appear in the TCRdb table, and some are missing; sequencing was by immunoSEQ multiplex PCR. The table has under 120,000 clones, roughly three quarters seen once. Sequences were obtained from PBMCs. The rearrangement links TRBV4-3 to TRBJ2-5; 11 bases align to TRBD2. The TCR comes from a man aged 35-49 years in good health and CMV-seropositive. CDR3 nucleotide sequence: TGCGCCAGCAGCCAAGATCCGTTTCTAGCGGGAGGAGAGACCCAGTACTTC. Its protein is CASSQDPFLAGGETQYF.